This passage covers 3 T cell receptor beta chains from one sample sequenced in a study of beta chain features in type 1 diabetes. Expressed TCRB transcripts were sequenced because the isolated RNA had all been reverse transcribed beforehand. The repertoire was sequenced with immunoSEQ multiplex PCR; TCRdb's copy has only in-frame clones and lacks some. The table lists roughly 400,000 clones, roughly 9.8% of them singletons, with about 0.6% in the top ten. These receptors lack a known antigen. Study-level points and caveats: Shortening that was moderate but significant affected the TCRB CDR3s of Type 1 diabetes patients in all four CD4+ subsets.

Sequenced: central memory CD4+ T cells from blood. These receptors all stem from a man aged 25-45 years with type 1 diabetes.

This clone has a handful of counts. The V call is TRBV30, the J call TRBJ2-7; 8 bases fit TRBD1. The germline V gene encodes CDR1 GTSNPN and CDR2 SVGIG (reference sequence). Trimming removed 3 bases from V and 4 bases from J; junction bases left unmatched: 2. There are 12 residues in the CDR3. Here the CDR3 DNA reads TGTGCCTGGAGGGGACAGGCGTACGAGCAGTACTTC. It specifies CAWRGQAYEQYF.

This clone was observed at least ten times. This chain connects TRBV19 to TRBJ2-2, with no clear D. V was clipped by 5 bases and J by 5 bases, with 12 bases between them. The CDR3 sequence is 14 residues long. Germline CDR1 reads LNHDA; CDR2 reads SQIVND (reference sequence). As DNA, the CDR3 is TGTGCCAGTAGTCCCTCGCTGTCAACCGGGGAGCTGTTTTTT. Residues: CASSPSLSTGELFF.

This clone was recorded at least ten times. This rearrangement joins TRBV27 to TRBJ2-6, with D perhaps matching TRBD2 (5 bases). The CDR3 spans 15 residues. The V and J ends lost 5 bases and 0 bases respectively, with 8 bases between them. Germline CDR1 reads MNHEY; CDR2 reads SMNVEV (reference sequence). CDR3 in amino acids: CASSTRVSGANVLTF. CDR3 nucleotide sequence: TGTGCCAGCAGTACTAGGGTCTCTGGGGCCAACGTCCTGACTTTC.